The 21 T cell receptor beta chains listed next were all sequenced from one sample in a study of T cells in tuberculosis. Repertoires were generated with immunoSEQ multiplex PCR, while TCRdb's copy carries only in-frame clones and drops some. The sample yields 30,000 to 40,000 clones, approximately 94% seen once. Stated time point: new active TB diagnosis, blood taken before or within 7 days of starting treatment. Sequences were derived from PBMCs, sampled at tuberculosis diagnosis. The receptors here all came from an adult with tuberculosis.

The chain is built from TRBV30 and TRBJ2-3; a weak D match, TRBD1 (6 bases). The V gene's germline CDR1 is GTSNPN and CDR2 SVGIG (reference sequence). The CDR3 is made up of 13 amino acids. With 6 bases removed from V and 1 base from J, the gap between germline ends came to 11 bases. CDR3 nucleotide sequence: TGTGCCTGCAGGGACATCGGCACAGATACGCAGTATTTT. This translates into CACRDIGTDTQYF.

This chain uses TRBV30 with TRBJ2-7; D may be TRBD2 (6 bases). This CDR3 comprises 15 residues. Germline CDR1 is GTSNPN and CDR2 is SVGIG (reference sequence). The germline V and J ends were trimmed by 0 bases and 0 bases, with 12 bases remaining between them. The CDR3 here is CAWSVEGFTSYEQYF. The CDR3 DNA reads as TGTGCCTGGAGTGTGGAGGGCTTTACCTCCTACGAGCAGTACTTC.

The genes are TRBV29-1 and TRBJ2-7, with 8 bases identical to TRBD2. Trimming took 7 bases from V and 2 from J; bases not matched to a gene: 10. The CDR3 is made up of 14 amino acids. Germline values: CDR1 SQVTM, CDR2 ANQGSEA. The CDR3 loop is CSARDGGVPYEQYF. In nucleotides, the CDR3 is TGCAGCGCTCGAGACGGGGGGGTCCCCTACGAGCAGTACTTC.

The chain recombines TRBV2 with TRBJ2-2, with D perhaps TRBD2 (6 bases). Germline-derived CDR1 and CDR2 are SNHLY and FYNNEI. V was shortened by 6 bases and J by 4 bases, with 12 bases between the two germline ends. CDR3 length: 14 residues. CDR3 DNA: TGTGCCAGCAGGGGGTGGAGGGGCACCGGGGAGCTGTTTTTT. Translating it yields CASRGWRGTGELFF.

This chain links TRBV4-1 with TRBJ1-5; 9 bases match TRBD1. CDR3 length: 15 amino acids. After removal of 5 bases from V and 6 bases from J, the junction contained 8 bases not matched to a gene. Germline values: CDR1 MGHRA, CDR2 YSYEKL. The CDR3 bases are TGCGCCAGCAGCTCCCGACAGGGGGAAGTTCAGCCCCAGCATTTT. Its protein product is CASSSRQGEVQPQHF.

The rearrangement links TRBV11-2 to TRBJ2-7; tentative D call: TRBD1 (5 bases). Germline V gives CDR1 SGHAT, CDR2 FQNNGV. CDR3 length: 12 residues. Trimming cost V 0 bases and J 9 bases, with 9 bases left between them. The CDR3 DNA reads TGTGCCAGCAGCTTAGAGGTTCAGGGGCAGTACTTC. It specifies CASSLEVQGQYF.

The chain carries TRBV2 and TRBJ2-6; 9 bases map to TRBD1. This CDR3 has 17 residues. Germline V gene sequence: CDR1 SNHLY, CDR2 FYNNEI. Trimming removed 3 bases from V and 2 bases from J; junction bases left unmatched: 5. The CDR3: CASSEGQGRTGANVLTF. Written as DNA, the CDR3 is TGTGCCAGCAGTGAGGGACAGGGTCGGACTGGGGCCAACGTCCTGACTTTC.

The J gene is TRBJ2-7, the V gene TRBV4-1; TRBD2 aligns across 8 bases. In germline, CDR1 is MGHRA, CDR2 YSYEKL. The CDR3 runs 15 residues. V lost 3 bases and J lost 3; bases outside the gene matches: 7. The CDR3 loop reads CASSHLSGSLYEQYF. The CDR3 DNA reads as TGCGCCAGCAGCCACTTGAGCGGGAGCCTCTACGAGCAGTACTTC.

The rearrangement uses TRBV28 and TRBJ2-1; 10 positions agree with TRBD2. CDR3 length: 14 residues. The junction had 3 bases not matched to a gene; V was cut back by 5 bases and J by 5 bases. Germline lookup yields CDR1 MDHEN and CDR2 SYDVKM. CDR3 DNA: TGTGCCAGCAGTGGACTAGCGGAGAACAATGAGCAGTTCTTC. It translates to CASSGLAENNEQFF. The whole variable domain, filled in from reference TRBV28 and TRBJ2-1, reads DVKVTQSSRYLVKRTGEKVFLECVQDMDHENMFWYRQDPGLGLRLIYFSYDVKMKEKGDIPEGYSVSREKKERFSLILESASTNQTSMYLCASSGLAENNEQFFGPGTRLTVL.

The table lists this clone with a count of one. This chain uses TRBV9 with TRBJ1-5; 9 bases are shared with TRBD1. Germline-derived CDR1 and CDR2 are SGDLS and YYNGEE. The J segment lost 7 bases and the V segment lost 4 bases, leaving 6 bases of the junction unmatched. This CDR3 has 14 amino acids. CDR3 residues: CASSRGTGRQPQHF. In nucleotides, the CDR3 is TGTGCCAGCAGCCGAGGGACAGGGAGACAGCCCCAGCATTTT.

This clone was recorded once. This chain uses TRBV9 with TRBJ1-2; possibly TRBD1 for D (5 bases). CDR1 is SGDLS and CDR2 is YYNGEE in the germline V gene. V lost 3 bases and J lost 2, with 11 bases in between. The CDR3 runs 14 residues. As DNA, the CDR3 is TGTGCCAGCAGCGACGACGGGGGGAACTATGGCTACACCTTC. This gives the protein CASSDDGGNYGYTF.

The chain carries TRBV28 and TRBJ2-7; a weak D match, TRBD1 (6 bases). V was trimmed by 3 bases and J by 5 bases, leaving 14 bases between them. Germline loops: CDR1 MDHEN, CDR2 SYDVKM. The length of the CDR3 is 14 residues. The DNA for the CDR3 is TGTGCCAGCAGTTTCCGGCAGGGGAACCACGAGCAGTACTTC. This encodes CASSFRQGNHEQYF.

The chain employs TRBV28 and TRBJ2-3; 12 positions match TRBD2. CDR3 length equals 16 residues. Germline lookup yields CDR1 MDHEN and CDR2 SYDVKM. V was pared by 8 bases and J by 0 bases, with 6 bases of the junction left unmatched. CDR3 loop: CASVGGTSGSTDTQYF. The CDR3 coding sequence is TGTGCCAGCGTGGGTGGGACTAGCGGGAGCACAGATACGCAGTATTTT.

The V and J genes are TRBV5-1 and TRBJ2-3; possibly TRBD2 for D (6 bases). This CDR3 contains 14 residues. CDR1 and CDR2 (germline): SGHRS, YFSETQ. Trimming pared 4 bases from V and 2 bases from J, leaving 11 bases between. This chain's CDR3 is CASSPGLITDTQYF. As DNA, the CDR3 is TGCGCCAGCAGCCCGGGACTTATCACAGATACGCAGTATTTT.

V and J are TRBV13 and TRBJ1-1; D is undetermined. V dropped 5 bases and J dropped 5 bases, with 15 bases sitting between them. The CDR3 sequence is 14 residues long. Per the germline V gene, CDR1 is PRHDT and CDR2 is FYEKMQ (reference sequence). The CDR3 region has the DNA TGTGCCAGCAGCAACCAGGTAGGGAGGACTGAAGCTTTCTTT. Protein: CASSNQVGRTEAFF.

V usage is TRBV2 and J usage is TRBJ1-5; the D gene is possibly TRBD1 (5 bases). Germline lookup yields CDR1 SNHLY and CDR2 FYNNEI. V gave up 1 base and J gave up 4 bases, with 14 bases separating them. This CDR3 has 16 residues. CDR3 loop: CASSEDGQGLNQPQHF. The CDR3 region has the DNA TGTGCCAGCAGTGAAGATGGCCAGGGACTGAATCAGCCCCAGCATTTT.

V and J are TRBV27 and TRBJ2-3, with TRBD2 matching over 10 bases. Germline CDR1 reads MNHEY; CDR2 reads SMNVEV (reference sequence). The CDR3 runs 17 residues. Trimming at V came to 3 bases and at J to 2 bases, leaving 8 bases not matched to a gene. The CDR3 coding sequence is TGTGCCAGCAGTTTTGAGGGTAGCGGGAGGAACACAGATACGCAGTATTTT. Its protein product is CASSFEGSGRNTDTQYF.

The rearrangement uses TRBV29-1 and TRBJ1-1; D might be TRBD1 (6 bases). Per the germline V gene, CDR1 is SQVTM and CDR2 is ANQGSEA. This CDR3 has 13 amino acids. Trimming removed 4 bases at V and 4 bases at J, with 13 bases between. The CDR3 protein is CSVGGGGLTEAFF. CDR3 in DNA: TGCAGCGTTGGGGGAGGGGGGCTCACTGAAGCTTTCTTT.

This chain connects TRBV4-1 to TRBJ2-3; TRBD2 might be the D (6 bases). V was cut by 1 base and J by 2 bases, with 16 bases left in between. The V gene's germline CDR1 is MGHRA and CDR2 YSYEKL. The CDR3 is made up of 17 amino acids. CDR3 DNA: TGCGCCAGCAGCCAAGCCAAGATGATAGCGGTCACAGATACGCAGTATTTT. It codes for CASSQAKMIAVTDTQYF.

V is TRBV11-2 and J is TRBJ2-1; TRBD2 agrees at 8 bases. Germline CDR1 SGHAT, CDR2 FQNNGV. Trimming took 1 base from V and 4 from J; bases not matched to a gene: 6. The CDR3 totals 16 residues. The CDR3 sequence is CASSLVFLAGYNEQFF. CDR3 sequence (DNA): TGTGCCAGCAGCTTAGTATTCCTAGCGGGTTACAATGAGCAGTTCTTC.

The chain employs TRBV30 and TRBJ2-7; perhaps TRBD2 as D (5 bases). The V gene lost 1 base and the J gene lost 3 bases, with 10 bases spanning the gap. Germline V gene data show CDR1 as GTSNPN and CDR2 as SVGIG (reference sequence). The CDR3 covers 13 residues. CDR3 coding DNA: TGTGCCTGGAGTGGGAGGCCTCTCTACGAGCAGTACTTC. Its protein product is CAWSGRPLYEQYF.